This T cell receptor (beta chain) was captured by sequencing in a study of identical twins. TCRdb reanalysed the 5' RACE reads using MiXCR and keeps one entry per CDR3 protein. In the table there are just over 450,000 distinct CDR3 sequences, 12% to 15% of which are singletons. Healthy Caucasians, and only they, were the donors. V was trimmed by 5 bases and J by 4 bases, leaving 13 bases between them. The CDR3 contains 14 residues. Germline values: CDR1 SEHNR, CDR2 FQNEAQ (reference sequence). The sample was also reused in another study, on yellow fever vaccine responses in identical twins. As reported in that work: After vaccination, twins' T cell response reportedly seemed partly convergent, partly personalized.

The material sequenced was CD4+ T cells sorted from blood. The rearrangement links TRBV7-9 to TRBJ2-3; D is perhaps TRBD2 (5 bases). This sequence was found in a woman aged 18 to 35 in good health. CDR3 amino acids: CASSRGLASDTQYF. CDR3 DNA sequence: TGTGCCAGCAGCCGTGGTCTAGCATCAGATACGCAGTATTTT.